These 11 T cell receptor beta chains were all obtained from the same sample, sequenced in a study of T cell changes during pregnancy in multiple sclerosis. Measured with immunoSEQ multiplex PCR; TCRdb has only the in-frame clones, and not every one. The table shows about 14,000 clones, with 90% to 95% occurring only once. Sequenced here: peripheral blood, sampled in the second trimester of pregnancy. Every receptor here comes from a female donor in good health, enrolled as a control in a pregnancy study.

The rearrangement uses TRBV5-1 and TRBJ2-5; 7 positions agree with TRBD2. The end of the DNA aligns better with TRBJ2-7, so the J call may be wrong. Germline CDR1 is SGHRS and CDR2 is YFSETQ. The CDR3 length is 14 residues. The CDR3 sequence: CASSSASGTYEQYF. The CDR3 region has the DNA TGCGCCAGCAGCTCCGCTAGCGGCACCTACGAGCAGTACTTC.

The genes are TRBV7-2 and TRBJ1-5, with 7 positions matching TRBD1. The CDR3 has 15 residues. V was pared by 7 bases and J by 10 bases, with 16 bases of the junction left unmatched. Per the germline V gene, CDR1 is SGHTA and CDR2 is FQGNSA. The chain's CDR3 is CASNFEGGPLIPQHF. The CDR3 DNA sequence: TGTGCCAGCAACTTCGAAGGGGGCCCCTTGATTCCCCAGCATTTT.

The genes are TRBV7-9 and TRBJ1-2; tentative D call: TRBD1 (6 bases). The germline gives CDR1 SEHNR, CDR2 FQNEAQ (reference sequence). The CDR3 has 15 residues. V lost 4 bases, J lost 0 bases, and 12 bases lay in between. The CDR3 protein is CASSSRTAANYGYTF. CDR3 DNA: TGTGCCAGCAGCTCACGGACAGCAGCTAACTATGGCTACACCTTC.

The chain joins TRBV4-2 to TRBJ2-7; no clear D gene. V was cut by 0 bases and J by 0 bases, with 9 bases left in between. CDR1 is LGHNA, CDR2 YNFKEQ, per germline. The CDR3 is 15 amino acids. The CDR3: CASSQDLSPSYEQYF. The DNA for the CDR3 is TGTGCCAGCAGCCAAGATCTGAGTCCCTCCTACGAGCAGTACTTC.

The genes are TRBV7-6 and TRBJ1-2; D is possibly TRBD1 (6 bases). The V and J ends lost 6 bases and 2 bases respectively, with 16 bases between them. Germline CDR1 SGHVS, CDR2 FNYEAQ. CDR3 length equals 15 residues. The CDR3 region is CASSLLGGTNYGYTF. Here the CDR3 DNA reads TGTGCCAGCAGTCTCCTAGGGGGAACAAACTATGGCTACACCTTC.

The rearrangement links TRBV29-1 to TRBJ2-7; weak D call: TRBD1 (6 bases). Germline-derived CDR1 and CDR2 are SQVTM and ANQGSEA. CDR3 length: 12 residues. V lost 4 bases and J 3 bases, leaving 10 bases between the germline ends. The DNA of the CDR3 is TGCAGCGTTGGGGGGCAGGGCTACGAGCAGTACTTC. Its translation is CSVGGQGYEQYF.

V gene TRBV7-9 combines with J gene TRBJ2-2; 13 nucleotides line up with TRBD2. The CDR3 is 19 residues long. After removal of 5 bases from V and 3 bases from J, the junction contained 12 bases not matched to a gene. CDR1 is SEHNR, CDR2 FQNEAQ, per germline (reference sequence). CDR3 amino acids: CASSTPLAGGPIDTGELFF. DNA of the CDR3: TGTGCCAGCAGCACCCCACTAGCGGGGGGGCCAATCGACACCGGGGAGCTGTTTTTT.

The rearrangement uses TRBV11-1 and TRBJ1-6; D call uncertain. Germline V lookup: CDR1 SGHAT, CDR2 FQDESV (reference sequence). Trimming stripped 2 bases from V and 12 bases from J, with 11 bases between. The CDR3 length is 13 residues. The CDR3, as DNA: TGTGCCAGCAGCTTAAACCCTCAACTACCCCTCCACTTT. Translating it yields CASSLNPQLPLHF.

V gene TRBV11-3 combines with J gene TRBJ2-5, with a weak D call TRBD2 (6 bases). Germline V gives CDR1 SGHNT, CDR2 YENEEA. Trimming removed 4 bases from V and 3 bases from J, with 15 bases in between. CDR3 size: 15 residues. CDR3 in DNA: TGTGCCAGCAGCTCCCGGGTTAGCGGAGAAGAGACCCAGTACTTC. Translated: CASSSRVSGEETQYF.

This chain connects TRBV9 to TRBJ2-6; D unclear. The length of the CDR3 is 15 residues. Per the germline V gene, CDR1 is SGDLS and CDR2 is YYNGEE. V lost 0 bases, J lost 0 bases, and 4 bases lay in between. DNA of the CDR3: TGTGCCAGCAGCGTAGGAGCCTCTGGGGCCAACGTCCTGACTTTC. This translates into CASSVGASGANVLTF.

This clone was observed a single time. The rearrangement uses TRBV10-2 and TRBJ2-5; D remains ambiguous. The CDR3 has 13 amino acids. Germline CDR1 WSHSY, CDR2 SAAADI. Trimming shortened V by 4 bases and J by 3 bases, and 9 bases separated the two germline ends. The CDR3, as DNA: TGCGCCAGCAGTGGATCAGAAGAAGAGACCCAGTACTTC. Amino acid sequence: CASSGSEEETQYF.